This record looks at one T cell receptor (beta chain) sequence and its context. V was pared by 0 bases and J by 1 base, with 13 bases between. Germline loops: CDR1 LGHNA, CDR2 YNFKEQ. The CDR3 consists of 17 residues. This specimen belongs to a study of OX40 agonist ivuxolimab in advanced cancers. About the study: The dose of intravenous ivuxolimab that patients received every 2 weeks ranged from 0.01 to 10 mg/kg. Of the patients, three showed partial responses, one with hepatocellular carcinoma and two with cutaneous melanoma.

Only in-frame clones appear in the TCRdb table, and some are missing; sequencing was by immunoSEQ multiplex PCR. The table has about 100,000 clones, about 91% seen once. The chain is built from TRBV4-2 and TRBJ2-4; D is ambiguous. The sequences come from CD4+ or CD8+ T cells sorted from blood, collected in a trial of the OX40 agonist ivuxolimab. The TCR was taken from an adult with an advanced solid tumor such as melanoma, head and neck, liver or kidney cancer. CDR3 protein: CASSQEVDDGAKNIQYF. CDR3 sequence (DNA): TGTGCCAGCAGCCAAGAAGTGGACGATGGGGCCAAAAACATTCAGTACTTC.